These 13 T cell receptor beta chains came from one sample sequenced in a study of CXCR3-negative and CXCR3-positive naive CD8 T cells. With UMI labels, 5' RACE was used to prepare the TRB cDNA libraries. TCRdb reprocessed the 5' RACE reads, keeping one entry per CDR3 protein, no DNA. The listing records 70,000 to 95,000 distinct CDR3 sequences. The sequencing input was naive CXCR3- CD8+ T cells from blood. Subset denoted: CD45RO-CCR7+CD27+CD95- naive CD8+ T cells lacking CXCR3 (TNR3-). The receptors originated from a human donor in good health. Some clones in this sample may be carry-over from other donors' samples.

The chain couples TRBV28 to TRBJ2-3; no DNA is available, so the TRBD2 call from TCRdb remains unchecked. CDR1 is MDHEN and CDR2 is SYDVKM in the germline V gene. The length of the CDR3 is 15 residues. The CDR3 protein is CASSYLAALGDTQYF. The full variable domain, completed using reference TRBV28 and TRBJ2-3, is DVKVTQSSRYLVKRTGEKVFLECVQDMDHENMFWYRQDPGLGLRLIYFSYDVKMKEKGDIPEGYSVSREKKERFSLILESASTNQTSMYLCASSYLAALGDTQYFGPGTRLTVL.

The chain carries TRBV29-1 and TRBJ2-1; absent DNA, TCRdb's TRBD2 call cannot be checked. The CDR3 runs to 18 residues. The V gene's germline CDR1 is SQVTM and CDR2 ANQGSEA. CDR3 protein: CSVVAPWGSGGAYNEQFF.

V usage is TRBV7-9 and J usage is TRBJ1-5; the D call from TCRdb, TRBD1, cannot be confirmed without DNA. The germline V gene encodes CDR1 SEHNR and CDR2 FQNEAQ (reference sequence). This CDR3 has 16 residues. The CDR3 sequence: CASSFGETGSNQPQHF.

The chain recombines TRBV10-3 with TRBJ2-1; TCRdb returns TRBD1, unconfirmable since there is no DNA. The CDR3 is 14 residues long. Germline loops: CDR1 ENHRY, CDR2 SYGVKD. CDR3 loop: CAISGVQDSDEQFF.

V gene TRBV20-1 combines with J gene TRBJ1-1; checking the TCRdb D call of TRBD1 is not possible without DNA. Germline V lookup: CDR1 DFQATT, CDR2 SNEGSKA (reference sequence). The CDR3 loop spans 14 amino acids. CDR3 residues: CSARVPGRNTEAFF.

The rearrangement uses TRBV5-1 and TRBJ2-1. The CDR3 has 13 residues. Germline lookup yields CDR1 SGHRS and CDR2 YFSETQ. CDR3 amino acids: CASSWSNYNEQFF.

The chain has TRBV19 and TRBJ1-1; TCRdb gives TRBD1 as the D gene, but with no DNA this cannot be confirmed. From germline, CDR1 is LNHDA and CDR2 SQIVND (reference sequence). CDR3 length equals 13 residues. CDR3: CASSVQGDTEAFF.

The chain links TRBV28 to TRBJ2-1; TCRdb gives TRBD2 as the D gene, but with no DNA this cannot be confirmed. CDR1 is MDHEN, CDR2 SYDVKM, per germline. The CDR3 sequence is 14 residues long. CDR3 sequence reads: CASIASGSYNEQFF.

The J gene is TRBJ2-1, the V gene TRBV29-1; TCRdb names TRBD2, which stays unverified in the absence of DNA. The CDR3 is 14 residues long. Germline V gene sequence: CDR1 SQVTM, CDR2 ANQGSEA. CDR3 sequence reads: CSTASGVYYNEQFF.

This CDR3 is CASSLPGQGPYEQYF. The chain carries TRBV5-1 and TRBJ2-7; without DNA, the TCRdb call of TRBD1 cannot be checked. CDR3 length: 15 residues. Looked up from germline, CDR1 is SGHRS and CDR2 is YFSETQ.

The CDR3 is CASSRGQTFYEQYF. The chain links TRBV28 to TRBJ2-7; the D call from TCRdb, TRBD1, cannot be confirmed without DNA. Germline-derived CDR1 and CDR2 are MDHEN and SYDVKM. CDR3 length: 14 residues.

The CDR3: CSARDSTGVNTEAFF. The V call is TRBV20-1, the J call TRBJ1-1; TCRdb calls TRBD1, which cannot be checked without DNA. This CDR3 has 15 residues. CDR1 DFQATT and CDR2 SNEGSKA come from the germline V gene (reference sequence).

The chain couples TRBV5-1 to TRBJ2-1; TCRdb proposes TRBD1, but this gene call is untestable without DNA. This CDR3 has 15 amino acids. Germline V gene data show CDR1 as SGHRS and CDR2 as YFSETQ. CDR3 protein: CASSLVSGAANEQFF.